This is a list of T cell receptor beta chains from one sample in a study of human T cells and chemical hapten exposure. Using its own MiXCR run on the 5' RACE reads, TCRdb lists one record per CDR3 protein. The profile shows 110,000 to 150,000 distinct CDR3 sequences, around 4.4% of them singletons. Receptor source: a female donor in good health. Both conserved end residues are part of each CDR3. The order of the fields is J gene, D gene, clone size, V gene, CDR3 DNA, CDR3 protein. The D gene is left open where the match is weak. Clone size appears in some rows only: once, few, many, or a class for an expanded clone.

>TRBJ2-7|TRBD1|NA|TRBV5-1
TGCGCCAGCAGGGACGGGACAGGGCCTGGCGAGCAGTACTTC
CASRDGTGPGEQYF
>TRBJ2-1|TRBD2|many|TRBV27
TGTGCCAGCAGCCTTCTAGGGACTAGCGGGGGCAATGAGCAGTTCTTC
CASSLLGTSGGNEQFF
>TRBJ1-1|NA|NA|TRBV20-1
TGCAGTGCTAGGAGTGGTGGGGCTGAAGCTTTCTTT
CSARSGGAEAFF
>TRBJ2-2|NA|few|TRBV7-2
TGTGCCAGCAGCCTCTTAAGCGCCGGGGAGCTGTTTTTT
CASSLLSAGELFF
>TRBJ2-1|TRBD1|many|TRBV28
TGTGCCAGCAGTTTGGCCGCATACAGGGGCGAGGCGCAGTTCTTC
CASSLAAYRGEAQFF
>TRBJ2-5|NA|NA|TRBV6-6
TGTGCCAGCAGTTACGCCAAGACCAGATCCGAGACCCAGTACTTC
CASSYAKTRSETQYF
>TRBJ2-5|TRBD2|many|TRBV20-1
TGCAGTGCTCCACTAGCGGGGGGGGAGACCCAGTACTTC
CSAPLAGGETQYF
>TRBJ2-1|TRBD2|many|TRBV28
TGTGCCAGCAGCTCAACGGGGGGGCCTGGTACGAATGAGCAGTTCTTC
CASSSTGGPGTNEQFF
>TRBJ2-5|NA|many|TRBV29-1
TGCAGCGTTGCGCCAGAAGAGACCCAGTACTTC
CSVAPEETQYF
>TRBJ2-6|NA|NA|TRBV27
TGTGCCAGCCGCCCGACAGCCCTCCCTTCTGGGGCCAACGTCCTGACTTTC
CASRPTALPSGANVLTF
>TRBJ2-1|TRBD2|NA|TRBV3-1
TGTGCCAGCAGCCAAGTAGCGGGGCCTTACAATGAGCAGTTCTTC
CASSQVAGPYNEQFF
>TRBJ2-3|NA|NA|TRBV6-2/TRBV6-3
TGTGCCAGCAGCATCGACTGGGGGCTAACGCAGTATTTT
CASSIDWGLTQYF
>TRBJ1-2|TRBD1|many|TRBV7-9
TGTGCCAGCAGCTCCGGGACAGGGAACTATGGCTACACCTTC
CASSSGTGNYGYTF
>TRBJ1-5|NA|many|TRBV6-1
TGTGCCAGCAAAGGAGGGGACGCGACCAATCAGCCCCAGCATTTT
CASKGGDATNQPQHF
>TRBJ1-1|NA|many|TRBV7-3
TGTGCCAGCAGCTCAAAAGGGGGGGCGGGGGACACTGAAGCTTTCTTT
CASSSKGGAGDTEAFF
>TRBJ2-1|NA|NA|TRBV5-1
TGCGCCAGCAGCTTGCAGGGCAACCGGCGTAATGAGCAGTTCTTC
CASSLQGNRRNEQFF
>TRBJ2-1|NA|many|TRBV7-9
TGTGCCAGCAGCTTAACCTGGACAACTTTATACAATGAGCAGTTCTTC
CASSLTWTTLYNEQFF
>TRBJ2-1|TRBD2|many|TRBV30
TGTGCCTGGAGTTTGGCGGGGGGGTTTGAGCAGTTCTTC
CAWSLAGGFEQFF
>TRBJ2-7|TRBD2|many|TRBV7-9
TGTGCCAGCAGCCTTATTCATTCTAGCGGGGGTTCACCCGAGCAGTACTTC
CASSLIHSSGGSPEQYF
>TRBJ1-4|NA|many|TRBV7-2
TGTGCCAGCAGTAGAATCGGCAGGAATGAAAAACTGTTTTTT
CASSRIGRNEKLFF
>TRBJ1-1|NA|many|TRBV28
TGTGCCAGCAGCCTACTCACGACAGCTCGGGATACTGAAGCTTTCTTT
CASSLLTTARDTEAFF
>TRBJ1-5|NA|many|TRBV21-1
TGTGCCAGCAGCAAGGAAAGCCAGGGGCAGGGTGTCGGACAGCCCCAGCATTTT
CASSKESQGQGVGQPQHF
>TRBJ1-2|NA|NA|TRBV10-3
TGTGCCATCAGTGCGGTCCCAGATGATGGCTACACCTTC
CAISAVPDDGYTF
>TRBJ1-5|NA|many|TRBV7-6
TGTGCCAGCAGCTTCTATCCAGGGGAAGATCAGCCCCAGCATTTT
CASSFYPGEDQPQHF
>TRBJ2-2|TRBD2|many|TRBV12-3/TRBV12-4
TGTGCCAGCAGTACACGGGGGGGACAAGGGGAGCTGTTTTTT
CASSTRGGQGELFF
>TRBJ2-3|TRBD1|NA|TRBV7-2
TGTGCCAGCAGCTCATCACAGGGGACAGATACGCAGTATTTT
CASSSSQGTDTQYF
>TRBJ2-3|TRBD2|NA|TRBV6-2/TRBV6-3
TGTGCCAGCAGCTCCGGGACTAGTCGGTGCGTGGATACGCAGTATTTT
CASSSGTSRCVDTQYF
>TRBJ2-2|NA|many|TRBV24-1
TGTGCCACCAGTGATCAGGGGCGGGACACCGGGGAGCTGTTTTTT
CATSDQGRDTGELFF
>TRBJ1-5|NA|many|TRBV20-1
TGCAGTGCTAGATTCGGGCAGGGGCGACGGAGCAATCAGCCCCAGCATTTT
CSARFGQGRRSNQPQHF
>TRBJ2-1|TRBD2|many|TRBV6-5
TGTGCCAGCAGTTACCTTAGGCCGGGACTAAGCTACAATGAGCAGTTCTTC
CASSYLRPGLSYNEQFF
>TRBJ1-2|NA|many|TRBV20-1
TGCAGTATACAGGGATCGGACTATGGCTACACCTTC
CSIQGSDYGYTF
>TRBJ1-5|NA|many|TRBV19
TGTGCTGTGGGGGAAGGAGTATGGCCCCAGCATTTT
CAVGEGVWPQHF
>TRBJ1-1|NA|many|TRBV28
TGTGCCAGCAGTTTCGTTATGAACACTGAAGCTTTCTTT
CASSFVMNTEAFF
>TRBJ2-1|NA|many|TRBV7-6
TGTGCCAGCAGCTTAGTTTTCGGAACTGAGCAGTTCTTC
CASSLVFGTEQFF
>TRBJ1-1|NA|many|TRBV21-1
TGTGCCAGCAGCAAAAGGGAAGGGCACACTGAAGCTTTCTTT
CASSKREGHTEAFF